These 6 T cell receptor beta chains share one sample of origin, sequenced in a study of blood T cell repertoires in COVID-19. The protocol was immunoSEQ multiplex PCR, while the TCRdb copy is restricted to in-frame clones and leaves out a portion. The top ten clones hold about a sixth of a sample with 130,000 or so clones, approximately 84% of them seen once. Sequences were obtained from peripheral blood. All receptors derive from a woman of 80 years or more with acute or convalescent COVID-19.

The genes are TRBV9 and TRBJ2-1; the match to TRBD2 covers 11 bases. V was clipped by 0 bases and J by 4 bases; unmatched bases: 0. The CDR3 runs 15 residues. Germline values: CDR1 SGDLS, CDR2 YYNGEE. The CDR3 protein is CASSVVAGGYNEQFF. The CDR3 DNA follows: TGTGCCAGCAGCGTAGTAGCGGGAGGGTACAATGAGCAGTTCTTC.

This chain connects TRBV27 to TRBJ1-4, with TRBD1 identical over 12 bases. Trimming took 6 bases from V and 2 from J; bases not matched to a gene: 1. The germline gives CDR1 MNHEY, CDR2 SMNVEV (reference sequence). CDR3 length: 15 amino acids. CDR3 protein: CASRGQGATNEKLFF. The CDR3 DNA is TGTGCCAGCAGGGGACAGGGGGCGACTAATGAAAAACTGTTTTTT.

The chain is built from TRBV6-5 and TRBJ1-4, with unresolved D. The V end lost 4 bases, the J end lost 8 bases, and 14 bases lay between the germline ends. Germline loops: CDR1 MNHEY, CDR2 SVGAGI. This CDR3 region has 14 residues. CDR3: CASSSTPGREKLFF. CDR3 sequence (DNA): TGTGCCAGCAGTTCCACTCCCGGGAGGGAAAAACTGTTTTTT.

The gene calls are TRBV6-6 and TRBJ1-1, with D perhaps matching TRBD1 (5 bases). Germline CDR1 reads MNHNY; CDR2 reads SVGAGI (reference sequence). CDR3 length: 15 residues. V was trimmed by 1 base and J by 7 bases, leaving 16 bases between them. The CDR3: CASSYYGGNGDEAFF. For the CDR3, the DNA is TGTGCCAGCAGTTACTATGGGGGGAATGGGGATGAAGCTTTCTTT.

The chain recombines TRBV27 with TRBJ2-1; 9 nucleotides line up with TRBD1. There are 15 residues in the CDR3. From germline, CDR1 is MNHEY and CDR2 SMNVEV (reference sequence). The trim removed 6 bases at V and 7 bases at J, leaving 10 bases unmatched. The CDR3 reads CASSAGTGFGNEQFF. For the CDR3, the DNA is TGTGCCAGCAGCGCCGGGACAGGGTTTGGGAATGAGCAGTTCTTC.

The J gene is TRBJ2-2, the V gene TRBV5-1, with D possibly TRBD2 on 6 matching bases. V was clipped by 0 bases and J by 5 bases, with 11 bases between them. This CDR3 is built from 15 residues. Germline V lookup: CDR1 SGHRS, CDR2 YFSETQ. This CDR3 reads CASSLVAAGTGELFF. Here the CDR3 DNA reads TGCGCCAGCAGCTTGGTCGCGGCGGGGACCGGGGAGCTGTTTTTT.